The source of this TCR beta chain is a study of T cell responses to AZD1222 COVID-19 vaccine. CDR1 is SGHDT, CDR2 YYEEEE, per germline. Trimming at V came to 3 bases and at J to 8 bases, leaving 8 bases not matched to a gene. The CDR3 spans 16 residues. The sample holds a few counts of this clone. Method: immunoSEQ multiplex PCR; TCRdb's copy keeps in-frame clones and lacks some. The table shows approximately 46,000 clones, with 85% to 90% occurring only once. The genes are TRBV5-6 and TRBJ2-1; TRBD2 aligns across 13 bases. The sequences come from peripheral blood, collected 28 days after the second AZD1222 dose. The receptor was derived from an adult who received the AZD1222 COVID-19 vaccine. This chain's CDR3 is CASSSRTSGRSYEQFF. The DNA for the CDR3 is TGTGCCAGCAGCTCCCGGACTAGCGGGAGAAGCTATGAGCAGTTCTTC.